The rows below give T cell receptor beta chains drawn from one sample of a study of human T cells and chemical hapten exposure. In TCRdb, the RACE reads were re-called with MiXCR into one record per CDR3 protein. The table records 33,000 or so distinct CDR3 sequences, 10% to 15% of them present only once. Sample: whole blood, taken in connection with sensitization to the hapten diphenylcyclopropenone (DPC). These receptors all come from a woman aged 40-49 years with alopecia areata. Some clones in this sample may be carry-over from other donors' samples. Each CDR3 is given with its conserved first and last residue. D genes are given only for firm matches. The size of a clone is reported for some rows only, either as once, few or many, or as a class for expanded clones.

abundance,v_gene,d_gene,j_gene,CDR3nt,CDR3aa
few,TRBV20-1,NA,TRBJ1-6,TGCAGTGCGTCCCCGGGGGGGAGGGATTCACCCCTCCACTTT,CSASPGGRDSPLHF
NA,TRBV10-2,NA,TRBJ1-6,TGCGCCAGCAGCGAACAGGGAGCTAAGAATTCACCCCTCCACTTT,CASSEQGAKNSPLHF
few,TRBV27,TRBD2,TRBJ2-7,TGTGCCAGCAGTCCCTCGGGCAGCGGGGTCTCCTACGAGCAGTACTTC,CASSPSGSGVSYEQYF
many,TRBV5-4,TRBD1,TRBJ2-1,TGTGCCAGCAGCCGGACAGGGGCAGGCAATGAGCAGTTCTTC,CASSRTGAGNEQFF
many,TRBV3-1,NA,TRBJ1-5,TGTGCCAGCAGCCAAGATTTGCTCCCCAATCAGCCCCAGCATTTT,CASSQDLLPNQPQHF
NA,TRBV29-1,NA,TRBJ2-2,TGCAGCGGCCGGGCGGTGAACACCGGGGAGCTGTTTTTT,CSGRAVNTGELFF
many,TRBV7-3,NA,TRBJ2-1,TGTGCCAGCAGCTTAGCAGCTAGCGATTGGAGTGAGCAGTTCTTC,CASSLAASDWSEQFF
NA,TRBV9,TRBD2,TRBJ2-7,TGTGCCAGCAGCGCATCCGGGACTAGCGCCTACTACGAGCAGTACTTC,CASSASGTSAYYEQYF
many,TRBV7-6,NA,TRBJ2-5,TGTGCCAGCAGCCCAGGGGAAGAGACCCAGTACTTC,CASSPGEETQYF
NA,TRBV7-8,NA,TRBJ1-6,TGTGCCAGCAGCTTAGTACCTCGTGTATCCGGGACACATAATTCACCCCTCCACTTT,CASSLVPRVSGTHNSPLHF
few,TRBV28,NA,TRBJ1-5,TGTGCCAGCAGTTGGGGGGGAAATCAGCCCCAGCATTTT,CASSWGGNQPQHF
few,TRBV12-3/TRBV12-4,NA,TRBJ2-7,TGTGCCAGCAGCCCAGAGGGCTACGAGCAGTACTTC,CASSPEGYEQYF
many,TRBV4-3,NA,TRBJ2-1,TGCGCCAGCAGCCAAGTTCTGGGACCCAATGAGCAGTTCTTC,CASSQVLGPNEQFF
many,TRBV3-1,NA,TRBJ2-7,TGTGCCAGCAGCCAAGCTCCGTCTAGAGCTGGCTACGAGCAGTACTTC,CASSQAPSRAGYEQYF
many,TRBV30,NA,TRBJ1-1,TGTGCCTGGAGTTCTAGCCTCACTGAAGCTTTCTTT,CAWSSSLTEAFF
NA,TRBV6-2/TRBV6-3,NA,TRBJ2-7,TGTGCCAGCAGTTACGGTGTCCAGGCGGGAAAAAGGCAGTACTTC,CASSYGVQAGKRQYF
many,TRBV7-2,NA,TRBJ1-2,TGTGCCAGCAGCTTTACAGGGTCTAACTATGGCTACACCTTC,CASSFTGSNYGYTF
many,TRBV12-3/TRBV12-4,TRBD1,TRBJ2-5,TGTGCCAGCAGCCTTACCGGGGCAGGGGGGACCCAGTACTTC,CASSLTGAGGTQYF
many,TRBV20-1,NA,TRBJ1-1,TGCAGTGTTCCGGTGAAGGGAGACACTGAAGCTTTCTTT,CSVPVKGDTEAFF
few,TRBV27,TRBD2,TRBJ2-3,TGTGCCAGCAGTTCCCCCGGCGGGAGGGCCACAGATACGCAGTATTTT,CASSSPGGRATDTQYF
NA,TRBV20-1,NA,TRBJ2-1,TGCAGTGCTGCCGGACAGTACAATGAGCAGTTCTTC,CSAAGQYNEQFF
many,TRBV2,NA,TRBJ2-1,TGTGCCAGCAGTGAAAAGTATGAGCAGTTCTTC,CASSEKYEQFF
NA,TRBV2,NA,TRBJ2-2,TGTGCCAGCAGTGAGGTCAGCGGGGAGCTGTTTTTT,CASSEVSGELFF
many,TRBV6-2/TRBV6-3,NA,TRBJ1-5,TGTGCCAGCGGCCCGGACAGTCCGACAAATCAGCCCCAGCATTTT,CASGPDSPTNQPQHF
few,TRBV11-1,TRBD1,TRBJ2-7,TGTGCCAGCAGCTTAGGCAGGGGGACCTACGAGCAGTACTTC,CASSLGRGTYEQYF
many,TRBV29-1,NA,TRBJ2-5,TGCAGCGTTGAAAAAACAGTAACCCAGTACTTC,CSVEKTVTQYF
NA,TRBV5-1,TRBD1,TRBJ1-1,TGCGCCAGCAGCTCCCAACAGGGGGCGGGTATGACTGAAGCTTTCTTT,CASSSQQGAGMTEAFF
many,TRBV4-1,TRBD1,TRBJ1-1,TGCGCCAGCAGCCGTAGACAGGGCTCGGACGCTGAAGCTTTCTTT,CASSRRQGSDAEAFF
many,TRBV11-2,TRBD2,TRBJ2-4,TGTGCCAGCAGCGGGTACCTTGGCGGGAGTGGTAGCAAAAACATTCAGTACTTC,CASSGYLGGSGSKNIQYF
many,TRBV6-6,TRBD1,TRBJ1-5,TGTGCCAGCAGCGCCACAGGGGGCGGGCAGCCCCAGCATTTT,CASSATGGGQPQHF
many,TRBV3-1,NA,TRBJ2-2,TGTGCCAGCAGCCAAGCCACGGAGAACACCGGGGAGCTGTTTTTT,CASSQATENTGELFF
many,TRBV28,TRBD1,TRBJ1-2,TGTGCCAGCAGTCCAGGACAGGAGGGCTATGGCTACACCTTC,CASSPGQEGYGYTF